The entry that follows covers one TCR beta chain sequence. Its cognate antigen is unknown. The sample is drawn from a study of T cells after posttransplantation cyclophosphamide. Points from the study as a whole: Blood and skin or GI T cell repertoires showed limited TRB overlap. Later blood repertoires were often dominated by clones from the donor CD8+ memory compartment. After PTCy, TRB diversity resembled that of CNI/methotrexate controls.

TCRdb's table, derived via immunoSEQ multiplex PCR, lists solely in-frame clones and lacks some. The sample yields tens of thousands of clones, 89% seen once. Sampled 1 year posttransplant, controls received myeloablative marrow transplants, methotrexate and a calcineurin inhibitor. Germline-derived CDR1 and CDR2 are SGHVS and FQNEAQ. The CDR3 totals 16 residues. Trimming removed 0 bases from V and 4 bases from J; junction bases left unmatched: 4. The sequencing here drew on PBMCs, taken after an allogeneic stem cell transplant with a calcineurin inhibitor and methotrexate. The sequence was collected from a female patient aged 50-59 years who received an allogeneic stem cell transplant from an unrelated donor, was CMV-positive, and had chronic GVHD only. Some of the T cells may derive from the graft donor. The V gene is TRBV7-8, the J gene TRBJ2-1; 9 bases line up with TRBD2. CDR3 loop: CASSLAPTSGYNEQFF. CDR3 bases: TGTGCCAGCAGCTTAGCGCCGACTAGCGGTTACAATGAGCAGTTCTTC.